Each of the 23 T cell receptor beta chains below was sequenced from the same sample in a study of blood T cell repertoires in COVID-19. Sequencing used immunoSEQ multiplex PCR; TCRdb keeps in-frame clones, though not all of them. Of under 150,000 clones in the sample, over 80% were seen once. What was sequenced was peripheral blood. These receptors all stem from a woman in her 50s with acute or convalescent COVID-19.

The V call is TRBV5-5, the J call TRBJ2-7, with 9 positions matching TRBD1. The trim removed 2 bases at V and 6 bases at J, leaving 12 bases unmatched. CDR3 length: 16 residues. CDR1 SGHKS and CDR2 YYEKEE come from the germline V gene (reference sequence). The CDR3 reads CASSLSSGTGLREQYF. The CDR3 DNA is TGTGCCAGCAGCTTAAGTTCCGGGACAGGGTTACGCGAGCAGTACTTC.

This chain links TRBV7-2 with TRBJ2-3; TRBD2 might be the D (6 bases). Per the germline V gene, CDR1 is SGHTA and CDR2 is FQGNSA. The V end lost 4 bases, the J end lost 6 bases, and 11 bases lay between the germline ends. The CDR3 consists of 13 residues. CDR3 region: CASSSRTIDTQYF. For the CDR3, the DNA is TGTGCCAGCAGCTCCCGGACTATCGATACGCAGTATTTT.

The V call is TRBV2, the J call TRBJ1-3; D gene ambiguous. This CDR3 has 14 amino acids. Germline V CDR1 and CDR2: SNHLY, FYNNEI. CDR3 sequence: CARSAEFSGNTIYF. The CDR3 DNA is TGTGCTCGATCGGCGGAATTCTCTGGAAACACCATATATTTT.

The V gene is TRBV7-2, the J gene TRBJ1-1; D may be TRBD1 (5 bases). The germline CDR1 and CDR2 sequences are SGHTA and FQGNSA. V gave up 5 bases and J gave up 4 bases, with 17 bases separating them. This CDR3 contains 15 residues. CDR3: CASSLVGGEGTEAFF. In DNA, the CDR3 is TGTGCCAGCAGCCTAGTGGGGGGGGAAGGCACTGAAGCTTTCTTT.

This chain uses TRBV23-1 with TRBJ2-4, with D possibly matching TRBD1 (6 bases). TRBV23-1 has ORF status, its function being uncertain. V was cut by 10 bases and J by 3 bases, with 16 bases left in between. The CDR3 has 14 residues. The CDR3 nucleotides read TGCGCCACTATTCCAGGGGATGTCAAAAACATTCAGTACTTC. Amino acids: CATIPGDVKNIQYF.

This sequence joins TRBV19 and TRBJ1-1; D is unresolved. The germline gives CDR1 LNHDA, CDR2 SQIVND (reference sequence). CDR3 length: 13 residues. CDR3 DNA sequence: TGTGCGACCTGGCAAGGAGGGAGGTCTGAAGCTTTCTTT. Translating it yields CATWQGGRSEAFF.

The gene calls are TRBV30 and TRBJ1-2; D not resolved. V dropped 7 bases and J dropped 10 bases, with 16 bases sitting between them. The CDR3 is 11 residues long. The germline gives CDR1 GTSNPN, CDR2 SVGIG (reference sequence). The DNA for the CDR3 is TGTGCCTCAGACCGGCGGAGTGACTACACCTTC. It specifies CASDRRSDYTF. The variable domain in full, completed from reference TRBV30 and TRBJ1-2, reads SQTIHQWPATLVQPVGSPLSLECTVEGTSNPNLYWYRQAAGRGLQLLFYSVGIGQISSEVPQNLSASRPQDRQFILSSKKLLLSDSGFYLCASDRRSDYTFGSGTRLTVV.

This chain links TRBV12-3 or TRBV12-4 with TRBJ1-2, with unresolved D. Trimming removed 6 bases at V and 5 bases at J, with 13 bases between. CDR3 length: 13 amino acids. As DNA, the CDR3 is TGTGCCAGCAGCGCACAAGTTCGATATGGCTACACCTTC. This encodes CASSAQVRYGYTF.

J is TRBJ1-1 and V is TRBV7-9; 8 bases are a match to TRBD1. Per the germline V gene, CDR1 is SEHNR and CDR2 is FQNEAQ (reference sequence). J lost 3 bases, V lost 7 bases, and 16 bases had no gene match. The CDR3 sequence is 17 residues long. In nucleotides, the CDR3 is TGTGCCAGCAACCCGATTGTGGCAGGGGGCGGAGACACTGAAGCTTTCTTT. It yields the protein CASNPIVAGGGDTEAFF.

The chain carries TRBV29-1 and TRBJ1-5; D uncertain. CDR1 is SQVTM, CDR2 ANQGSEA, per germline. V was clipped by 4 bases and J by 7 bases, with 14 bases between them. The CDR3 is made up of 13 amino acids. CDR3 sequence: CSVVAGLGQPQHF. The CDR3 DNA is TGCAGCGTTGTGGCGGGCCTAGGGCAGCCCCAGCATTTT.

The chain carries TRBV3-1 (or the pseudogene TRBV3-2) and TRBJ1-1, with a possible D match to TRBD1 (5 bases). CDR3 size: 15 residues. Germline values: CDR1 LGHDT, CDR2 YNNKEL (reference sequence). V was cut by 4 bases and J by 3 bases, with 15 bases left in between. The CDR3 spells CASSPGGGADTEAFF. In DNA, the CDR3 is TGTGCCAGCAGCCCCGGGGGAGGGGCAGACACTGAAGCTTTCTTT.

The CDR3 DNA reads as TGTGCCAGCAGCTTAACGGCCGGACAGGGGAAATTCGGTCAGCCCCAGCATTTT. The encoded protein is CASSLTAGQGKFGQPQHF. The V and J genes are TRBV7-3 and TRBJ1-5; 9 bases are shared with TRBD1. V trimming: 0 bases; J trimming: 6 bases; junction bases outside the gene matches: 12. The CDR3 has 18 residues. In germline, CDR1 is SGHTA, CDR2 FQGTGA.

The J gene is TRBJ2-1, the V gene TRBV3-1 (or the pseudogene TRBV3-2); D gene unclear. Germline CDR1 is LGHDT and CDR2 is YNNKEL (reference sequence). V was trimmed by 1 base and J by 4 bases, leaving 5 bases between them. The CDR3 runs 13 residues. CDR3 residues: CASSQGPYNEQFF. CDR3 bases: TGTGCCAGCAGCCAAGGGCCTTACAATGAGCAGTTCTTC.

V and J are TRBV9 and TRBJ1-6; 7 bases fit TRBD1. With 4 bases clipped from V and 10 bases from J, the junction kept 11 bases outside the gene matches. This CDR3 is 15 amino acids long. In germline, CDR1 is SGDLS, CDR2 YYNGEE. This CDR3 is CASSPRQGLGSPLHF. The DNA for the CDR3 is TGTGCCAGCAGCCCACGACAGGGCTTAGGGTCACCCCTCCACTTT.

The chain combines TRBV7-9 with TRBJ1-2; 10 nucleotides align to TRBD1. CDR1 is SEHNR and CDR2 is FQNEAQ in the germline V gene (reference sequence). The V and J ends lost 10 bases and 8 bases, in that order; junction bases with no gene match: 10. There are 13 residues in the CDR3. For the CDR3, the DNA is TGTGCCACCTCCGGGACAGGGGATCTCGGCTACACCTTC. This sequence encodes CATSGTGDLGYTF.

In DNA, the CDR3 is TGCGCCAGCAGCTTGGGCCCGGGACAGTCCTACGAGCAGTACTTC. Protein product: CASSLGPGQSYEQYF. This rearrangement joins TRBV5-1 to TRBJ2-7, with 7 bases aligning to TRBD1. V lost 0 bases to trimming and J lost 1 base; unmatched junction nucleotides: 4. Germline CDR1 reads SGHRS; CDR2 reads YFSETQ. The CDR3 runs 15 residues.

The chain carries TRBV9 and TRBJ2-5, with D maybe TRBD2 (6 bases). V was cut by 2 bases and J by 7 bases, with 12 bases left in between. Germline V lookup: CDR1 SGDLS, CDR2 YYNGEE. The CDR3 is 13 residues long. CDR3 protein: CASSVPGSGTQYF. In DNA, the CDR3 is TGTGCCAGCAGCGTCCCCGGGAGTGGGACCCAGTACTTC.

The V gene is TRBV9, the J gene TRBJ1-4, with D possibly being TRBD1 (5 bases). Per the germline V gene, CDR1 is SGDLS and CDR2 is YYNGEE. Trimming removed 3 bases from V and 6 bases from J, with 15 bases in between. There are 15 residues in the CDR3. DNA of the CDR3: TGTGCCAGCAGCGCCCGGGACTCTAGCGATGAAAAACTGTTTTTT. This gives the protein CASSARDSSDEKLFF.

The chain uses TRBV20-1 and TRBJ1-5; maybe TRBD1 (5 bases). The CDR3 extends over 14 amino acids. Germline loops: CDR1 DFQATT, CDR2 SNEGSKA (reference sequence). The germline V and J ends were trimmed by 3 bases and 6 bases, with 15 bases remaining between them. CDR3: CSASQGPKAQPQHF. CDR3 coding DNA: TGCAGTGCTAGTCAGGGTCCCAAGGCTCAGCCCCAGCATTTT.

The chain employs TRBV5-1 and TRBJ1-4; no definite D call. This CDR3 comprises 16 residues. The germline gives CDR1 SGHRS, CDR2 YFSETQ. V shed 2 bases and J shed 5 bases, with 16 bases lying between them. In DNA form, the CDR3 reads TGCGCCAGCAGCTTATCCGTACAGCCGTACAATGAAAAACTGTTTTTT. Its translation is CASSLSVQPYNEKLFF.

This clone was seen only once. CDR3 DNA: TGTGCCAGCAGTGAACGACCTCGACTTAACTATGGCTACACCTTC. As protein: CASSERPRLNYGYTF. The gene calls are TRBV2 and TRBJ1-2; D not certain. Germline lookup yields CDR1 SNHLY and CDR2 FYNNEI. V lost 2 bases and J lost 1, with 11 bases in between. This CDR3 contains 15 residues.

This clone was detected only once. The CDR3 protein is CASSRDRDNPFLFSSYEQYF. The CDR3 DNA reads as TGTGCCAGCAGTCGGGACAGGGACAACCCTTTTCTATTTAGCTCCTACGAGCAGTACTTC. The rearrangement joins TRBV2 to TRBJ2-7; TRBD1 matches at 9 bases. The CDR3 loop spans 20 amino acids. Trimming took 5 bases from V and 0 from J; bases not matched to a gene: 20. The V gene's germline CDR1 is SNHLY and CDR2 FYNNEI.

This clone was seen a single time. This chain uses TRBV7-6 with TRBJ2-1; 10 bases fit TRBD2. V lost 3 bases and J lost 7; bases outside the gene matches: 15. CDR3 length: 18 residues. CDR1 SGHVS and CDR2 FNYEAQ come from the germline V gene. DNA for the CDR3: TGTGCCAGCAGCTTGGTGTCGGTCAGCGGGAGGGCCCTAAATGAGCAGTTCTTC. It specifies CASSLVSVSGRALNEQFF.